The TCR beta chain under discussion was sequenced for a study of T cell changes during pregnancy in multiple sclerosis. This table comes from immunoSEQ multiplex PCR, and its TCRdb copy is limited to in-frame clones, with some not included. The sample lists around 41,000 clones; about nine tenths were seen once. This TCR derives from a female donor with multiple sclerosis, enrolled in a pregnancy study. The sequencing sample was made of PBMCs (not recorded whether the cells were cultured).

The CDR3 is CASSWANTGAGNTIYF. CDR3 in DNA: TGTGCCAGCAGCTGGGCGAATACAGGGGCTGGAAACACCATATATTTT. The chain links TRBV5-6 to TRBJ1-3, with 7 nucleotides matching TRBD1. The CDR3 sequence is 16 residues long. Germline CDR1 reads SGHDT; CDR2 reads YYEEEE. Losses at the gene ends were 3 bases for V and 2 bases for J; bases not matched to a gene: 8.